Given below is one T cell receptor beta chain in context. Germline CDR1 and CDR2: WSHSY and SAAADI. This CDR3 is 15 amino acids long. Germline trimming cut 1 base from V and 5 bases from J; bases unmatched to any gene: 6. PCR used 60 Vbeta primers and 13 Jbeta primers. Produced via immunoSEQ multiplex PCR; TCRdb's table is partial and in-frame only. The sample carries over 80,000 clones, 70% to 85% recorded once. This entry comes from a study of cytomegalovirus exposure and HLA in healthy donors. The rearrangement joins TRBV10-2 to TRBJ1-1, with TRBD1 matching over 8 bases. The receptor's source is a man aged 45 to 65 in good health and CMV-seronegative. The sequencing sample was made of PBMCs. The CDR3 DNA reads as TGCGCCAGCAGTGAGTGGGGACAGGTGACTACTGAAGCTTTCTTT. This sequence encodes CASSEWGQVTTEAFF.